These T cell receptor beta chains were read from a single sample in a study of blood T cells in healthy people across ages. Each CDR3 protein gets one entry after TCRdb re-called the 5' RACE reads with MiXCR. The sample includes about 1.4 million distinct CDR3 sequences, almost 60% of them seen just once. The sequenced material came from blood. The receptor source for this set is a man younger than 35 in good health. CDR3s include the opening cysteine and the closing phenylalanine or tryptophan. The D gene is left open where the match is weak. Size is omitted from some rows. Given values are once, few, many or a class for expanded clones.

J gene: TRBJ2-7
V gene: TRBV2
D gene: -
clone size: few
CDR3 DNA: TGTGCCAGCAGTGAAATCCTCGGCTACGAGCAGTACTTC
CDR3 protein: CASSEILGYEQYF

J gene: TRBJ2-7
V gene: TRBV7-9
D gene: -
clone size: -
CDR3 DNA: TGTGCCAGCAGCGTCGAAAGGGAGCAGTACTTC
CDR3 protein: CASSVEREQYF

J gene: TRBJ2-7
V gene: TRBV5-6
D gene: -
clone size: few
CDR3 DNA: TGTGCCAGCCTTAGCGTGGGATCCGGGACTCTATACGAGCAGTACTTC
CDR3 protein: CASLSVGSGTLYEQYF

J gene: TRBJ2-6
V gene: TRBV3-1
D gene: -
clone size: few
CDR3 DNA: TGTGCCAGCAGCCATCTCCTACTAGGAACTGGGGCCAACGTCCTGACTTTC
CDR3 protein: CASSHLLLGTGANVLTF

J gene: TRBJ1-1
V gene: TRBV20-1
D gene: -
clone size: -
CDR3 DNA: TGCAGTGCTAGAGATCTACAGGATCTTCAAGGAGCTTTCTTT
CDR3 protein: CSARDLQDLQGAFF

J gene: TRBJ2-1
V gene: TRBV7-2
D gene: TRBD1
clone size: few
CDR3 DNA: TGTGCCAGCAGCTTCAGAGGGGGCGAGTACAATGAGCAGTTCTTC
CDR3 protein: CASSFRGGEYNEQFF

J gene: TRBJ1-1
V gene: TRBV29-1
D gene: TRBD1
clone size: -
CDR3 DNA: TGCAGCGTTTACAGGGGGGCTGAAGCTTTCTTT
CDR3 protein: CSVYRGAEAFF

J gene: TRBJ1-2
V gene: TRBV11-2
D gene: -
clone size: -
CDR3 DNA: TGTGCCAGCAGGAACAACAGCGAGCAAGGGGGCTACACCTTC
CDR3 protein: CASRNNSEQGGYTF

J gene: TRBJ2-7
V gene: TRBV4-3
D gene: TRBD1
clone size: -
CDR3 DNA: TGCGCCAGCAGCCAAGACGGGACAGGGGTCGACAATGAGCAGTACTTC
CDR3 protein: CASSQDGTGVDNEQYF

J gene: TRBJ2-7
V gene: TRBV6-2/TRBV6-3
D gene: TRBD1
clone size: -
CDR3 DNA: TGTGCCAGCAGTTACGCGGACAGGTTCTCCTACGAGCAGTACTTC
CDR3 protein: CASSYADRFSYEQYF

J gene: TRBJ2-1
V gene: TRBV3-1
D gene: TRBD2
clone size: -
CDR3 DNA: TGTGCCAGCAGCCAATTAGCGGGGGAAGGAAAGACCCAGTTCTTC
CDR3 protein: CASSQLAGEGKTQFF

J gene: TRBJ2-7
V gene: TRBV7-9
D gene: -
clone size: -
CDR3 DNA: TGTGCCAGCAGCTTAGACCTCTTCCCCACTTACGAGCAGTACTTC
CDR3 protein: CASSLDLFPTYEQYF

J gene: TRBJ1-5
V gene: TRBV12-3/TRBV12-4
D gene: -
clone size: -
CDR3 DNA: TGTGCCAGCAGGACAACACCCGCGACGGGCCGGCAGCATTTT
CDR3 protein: CASRTTPATGRQHF

J gene: TRBJ2-7
V gene: TRBV11-3
D gene: TRBD1
clone size: -
CDR3 DNA: TGTGCCAGCAGCCACAGGGGGTTGGAGCAGTACTTC
CDR3 protein: CASSHRGLEQYF